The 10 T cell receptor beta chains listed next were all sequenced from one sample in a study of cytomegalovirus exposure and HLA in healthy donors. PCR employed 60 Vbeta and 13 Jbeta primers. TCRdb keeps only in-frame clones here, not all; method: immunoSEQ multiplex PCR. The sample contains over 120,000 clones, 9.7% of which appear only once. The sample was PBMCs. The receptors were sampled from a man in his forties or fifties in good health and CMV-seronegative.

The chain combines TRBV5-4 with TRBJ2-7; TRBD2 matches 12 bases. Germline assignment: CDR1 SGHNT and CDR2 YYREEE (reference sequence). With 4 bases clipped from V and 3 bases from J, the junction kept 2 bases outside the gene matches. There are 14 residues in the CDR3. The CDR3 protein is CASSKLAGGYEQYF. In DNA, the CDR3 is TGTGCCAGCAGCAAACTAGCGGGAGGCTACGAGCAGTACTTC.

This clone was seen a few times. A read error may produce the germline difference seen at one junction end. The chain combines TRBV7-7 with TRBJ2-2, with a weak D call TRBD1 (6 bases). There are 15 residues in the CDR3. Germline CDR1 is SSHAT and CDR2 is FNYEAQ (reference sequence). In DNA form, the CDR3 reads TGTGCTAGCAGCTTGGACAGTTCGAACACCGGGGAGCTGTTTTTT. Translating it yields CASSLDSSNTGELFF.

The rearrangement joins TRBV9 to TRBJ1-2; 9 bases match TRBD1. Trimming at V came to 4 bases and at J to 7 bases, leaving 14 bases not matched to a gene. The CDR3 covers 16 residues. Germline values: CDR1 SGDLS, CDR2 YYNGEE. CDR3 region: CASSPRGTGLVIGYTF. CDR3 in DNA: TGTGCCAGCAGCCCCCGGGGGACAGGGTTGGTAATTGGCTACACCTTC.

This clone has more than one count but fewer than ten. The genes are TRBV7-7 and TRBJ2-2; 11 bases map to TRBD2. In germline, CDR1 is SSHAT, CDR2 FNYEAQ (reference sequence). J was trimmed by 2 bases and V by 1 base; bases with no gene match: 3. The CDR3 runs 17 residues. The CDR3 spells CASSLGGLAVNTGELFF. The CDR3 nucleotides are TGTGCCAGCAGCTTAGGGGGACTAGCGGTCAACACCGGGGAGCTGTTTTTT. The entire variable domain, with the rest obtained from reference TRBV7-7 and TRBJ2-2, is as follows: GAGVSQSPRYKVTKRGQDVTLRCDPISSHATLYWYQQALGQGPEFLTYFNYEAQPDKSGLPSDRFSAERPEGSISTLTIQRTEQRDSAMYRCASSLGGLAVNTGELFFGEGSRLTVL.

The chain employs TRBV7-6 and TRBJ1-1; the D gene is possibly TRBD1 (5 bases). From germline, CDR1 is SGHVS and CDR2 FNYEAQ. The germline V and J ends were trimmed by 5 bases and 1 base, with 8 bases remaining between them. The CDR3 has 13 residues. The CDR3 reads CASSDTGNTEAFF. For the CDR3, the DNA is TGTGCCAGCAGCGACACAGGGAACACTGAAGCTTTCTTT.

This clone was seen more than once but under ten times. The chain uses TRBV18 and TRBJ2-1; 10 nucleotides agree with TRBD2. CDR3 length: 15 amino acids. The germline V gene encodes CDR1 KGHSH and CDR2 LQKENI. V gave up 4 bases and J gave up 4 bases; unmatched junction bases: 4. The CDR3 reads CASSLGLADYNEQFF. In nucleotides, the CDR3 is TGTGCCAGCTCACTTGGACTAGCGGATTACAATGAGCAGTTCTTC. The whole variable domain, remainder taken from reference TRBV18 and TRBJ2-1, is NAGVMQNPRHLVRRRGQEARLRCSPMKGHSHVYWYRQLPEEGLKFMVYLQKENIIDESGMPKERFSAEFPKEGPSILRIQQVVRGDSAAYFCASSLGLADYNEQFFGPGTRLTVL.

The CDR3, as DNA: TGTGCCAGCAGCTTAGCCGGGGGAGAGGCTGGCTACACCTTC. Translation gives CASSLAGGEAGYTF. The chain links TRBV7-9 to TRBJ1-2; D perhaps matches TRBD1 (5 bases). Per the germline V gene, CDR1 is SEHNR and CDR2 is FQNEAQ (reference sequence). Trimming shortened V by 0 bases and J by 7 bases, and 12 bases separated the two germline ends. This CDR3 has 14 amino acids.

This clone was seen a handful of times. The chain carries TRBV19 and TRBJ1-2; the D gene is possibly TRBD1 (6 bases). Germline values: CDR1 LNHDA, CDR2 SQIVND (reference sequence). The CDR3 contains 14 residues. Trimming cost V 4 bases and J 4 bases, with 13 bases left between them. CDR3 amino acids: CASSKGQTGYGYTF. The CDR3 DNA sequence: TGTGCCAGTAGTAAAGGACAGACAGGCTATGGCTACACCTTC. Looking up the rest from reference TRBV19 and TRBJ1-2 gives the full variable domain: DGGITQSPKYLFRKEGQNVTLSCEQNLNHDAMYWYRQDPGQGLRLIYYSQIVNDFQKGDIAEGYSVSREKKESFPLTVTSAQKNPTAFYLCASSKGQTGYGYTFGSGTRLTVV.

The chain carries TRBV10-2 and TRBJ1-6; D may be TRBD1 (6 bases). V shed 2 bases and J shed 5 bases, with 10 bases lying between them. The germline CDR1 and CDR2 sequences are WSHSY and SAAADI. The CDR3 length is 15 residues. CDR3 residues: CASSEGQRNNSPLHF. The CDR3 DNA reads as TGCGCCAGCAGTGAGGGACAGCGAAATAATTCACCCCTCCACTTT.

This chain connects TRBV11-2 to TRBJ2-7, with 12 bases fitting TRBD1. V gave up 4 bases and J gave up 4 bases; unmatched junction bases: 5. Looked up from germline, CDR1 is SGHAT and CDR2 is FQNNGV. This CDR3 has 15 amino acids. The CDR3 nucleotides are TGTGCCAGCAGCTCCGGGACAGGGGGCAGTTACGAGCAGTACTTC. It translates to CASSSGTGGSYEQYF.